This TCR beta chain stems from a study of vaccination effects on CD4 cells after COVID-19. Prior to sequencing, the ViraFEST assay stimulated PBMC with viral peptide pools, which expanded the antigen-specific CD4+ T cells. Cultured cells yielded isolated CD4+ T cells after nine to ten days. Participants were given two doses of BNT162b2 or mRNA-1273 vaccine. The authors exchanged half the medium for IL-2 medium on days 3 and 7. Note on this clone: Its specificity is not known.

Only in-frame clones appear in the TCRdb table, and some are missing; sequencing was by immunoSEQ multiplex PCR. The repertoire holds about 16,000 clones, with approximately 70% as singletons. The CDR3 runs 13 residues. Trimming pared 1 base from V and 2 bases from J, leaving 5 bases between. Germline-derived CDR1 and CDR2 are KGHSH and LQKENI. This receptor was taken from a human donor who received a COVID-19 vaccine. V and J are TRBV18 and TRBJ2-5; D gene ambiguous. This specimen consisted of CD4+ T cells from PBMCs cultured with SARS-CoV-2 spike peptides, obtained after COVID-19 vaccination. CDR3 DNA: TGTGCCAGCTCACCACGAAGGCAAGAGACCCAGTACTTC. The encoded protein is CASSPRRQETQYF.